This TCR beta chain was identified during a study of blood T cell repertoires in COVID-19 (dated by TCRdb to about 2020). A note on the overall study: Collaborator samples came from the United States, Italy and Spain and covered acute and convalescent phases of COVID-19. The repertoires were released in a freely available public database meant as a resource for research on the immune response to SARS-CoV-2. The samples were drawn from two sources: the first 160 participants of the ongoing ImmuneRACE study, and fewer than 1,500 subjects contributed by 6 global collaborators. The dataset comprised deeply sampled blood TCRbeta repertoires from subjects exposed to, actively infected with, or recovered from COVID-19. Where available, HLA class I and class II types were obtained from metadata supplied by the sample provider rather than from assay-based typing. The material from the prospective study consisted of cDNA or gDNA derived from T cells, B-cell-depleted T cells, or PBMCs. Sample metadata almost always included a de-identified subject ID, COVID-19 status, age in years and sex.

Whole blood was collected in K2EDTA tubes by collaborating institutions according to the institutions' own protocols. Collaborator samples were shipped for TCRbeta analysis as frozen whole blood, isolated PBMCs, or DNA extracted from either sample type. The investigation overall reported the following: Clinical and demographic metadata were provided uncurated, with the amount varying by source and participant.

This clone was counted once. Its recognized antigen is unknown. One base away there is no much larger clone; base qualities are not given. V lost 2 bases and J lost 8 bases; the stretch between them is 9 bases long. CDR3 length: 12 amino acids, cysteine to phenylalanine. Just the 36-base CDR3 DNA is kept, in frame starting at base 1. As encoded in the germline V gene, CDR1 is MDHEN while CDR2 is SYDVKM. TCRbeta CDR3 regions were amplified from genomic DNA using the immunoSEQ Assay, a bias-controlled multiplex PCR. In the authors' own workflow: The number of nucleated cells in each sample was estimated from the amplification of reference gene primers within the assay. Sequence reads were collapsed and filtered to measure the absolute abundance of every unique TCRbeta CDR3 rearrangement. For each sample, productive Simpson clonality was calculated by taking the square root of Simpson's diversity index across productive rearrangements. TCRdb carries this immuneACCESS record with in-frame sequences only. Its versions omit some clonotypes, under half of them owing to an unresolved V gene in the studies checked, with the rest unexplained. The V and J calls and the clone size are those of that table, but D and trimming were determined from the DNA. The sample profile shows more than 85,000 clones; around 78% of them were found once. Jointly, the top ten make up roughly 18% of the sample.

The rearrangement joined TRBV28 to TRBJ1-2; no D segment can be confidently identified. The specimen was peripheral blood. The receptor was isolated from a woman in her fifties or sixties with acute or convalescent COVID-19. The bases are TGTGCCAGCAGTTTAACAACGAACGGCTACACCTTC. Its translation is CASSLTTNGYTF.